This T cell receptor beta chain was captured in a study of Ad26.COV2.S vaccination and SARS-CoV-2 variants. For this clone: Its antigen is not known.

This sample's treatment: over 15 received Ad26.COV2.S at low or high dose, single or two shots; 5 received placebo; per-sample allocation not given. Specimens were obtained on day 63 following the first vaccine or placebo injection. Donation was by an adult aged 18-55 years who was in Boston. Only in-frame clones appear in the TCRdb table, and some are missing; sequencing was by immunoSEQ multiplex PCR. The sample lists hundreds of thousands of clones; more than 85% were seen once. Study-level results: Measurement of non-spike TCR breadth gave similar results in vaccine and placebo recipients. Following vaccination, spike-specific CD8+ and CD4+ T cell responses reportedly exhibited substantial breadth.

The CDR3 has 13 amino acids. The germline V gene encodes CDR1 SGHRS and CDR2 YFSETQ. The germline V and J ends were trimmed by 6 bases and 7 bases, with 15 bases remaining between them. This sample comprised peripheral blood, obtained in a trial of Ad26.COV2.S vaccine versus placebo. The source is a person between 18 and 59 years old who received the Ad26.COV2.S COVID-19 vaccine or a placebo. The V and J genes are TRBV5-1 and TRBJ2-3, with D uncertain. The CDR3 region has the DNA TGCGCCAGCAAGGTCCATCCCACCAATACGCAGTATTTT. This translates into CASKVHPTNTQYF.